The clone carrying this TCR beta chain has ten or more counts. The source of the sample is a study of molecular identifiers for immune sequencing clone quantification. CDR1 and CDR2 (germline): SGHNT, YYREEE (reference sequence). The CDR3 has 15 amino acids. V lost 2 bases to trimming and J lost 0 bases; unmatched junction nucleotides: 0. TCRdb redid the calling of the PCR reads with MiXCR, one entry per CDR3 protein. The sample has approximately 97,000 distinct CDR3 sequences, 30% to 45% seen once. Sorting defined naive CD8 T cells as CD8+CD4-CCR7+CD45RA+. This chain links TRBV5-4 with TRBJ2-5; 11 nucleotides align to TRBD2. Sequencing input: naive CD8+ T cells from blood, with Jurkat cell RNA spiked in. Subset denoted: FACS-sorted CD8+CD4-CCR7+CD45RA+ naive T cells. The source of this sequence is a human donor in good health. Some libraries in this study had Jurkat cell RNA spiked in. CDR3 nucleotide sequence: TGTGCCAGCAGCTTACTAGCGGGAGACCAAGAGACCCAGTACTTC. Protein: CASSLLAGDQETQYF. The whole variable domain, filled in from reference TRBV5-4 and TRBJ2-5, reads ETGVTQSPTHLIKTRGQQVTLRCSSQSGHNTVSWYQQALGQGPQFIFQYYREEENGRGNFPPRFSGLQFPNYSSELNVNALELDDSALYLCASSLLAGDQETQYFGPGTRLLVL.